Many counts were recorded for the clone carrying this T cell receptor beta chain. What it recognizes is unknown. Germline V lookup: CDR1 SQVTM, CDR2 ANQGSEA. CDR3 length: 14 amino acids. V lost 3 bases to trimming and J lost 4 bases, with 13 bases between them. This sample stems from a study of CD8 T cells in ankylosing spondylitis. Points from the study as a whole: Enrichment of disease-linked clones was reportedly significant in matched ankylosing spondylitis synovial fluid.

Quantitative barcoded 5'-RACE was used to prepare TCR beta libraries. One entry per CDR3 protein results from TCRdb running MiXCR on the 5' RACE reads. There are around 250,000 distinct CDR3 sequences in the sample; about 10% occur only once, and 6% to 8% lies in the top ten. The TCR was taken from a male donor with ankylosing spondylitis or in good health (not recorded which). Material: blood, either unsorted or a sorted T cell fraction (not recorded which). The chain couples TRBV29-1 to TRBJ2-1; perhaps TRBD2 as D (6 bases). The CDR3 sequence is CSVELAEGYNEQFF. The DNA of the CDR3 is TGCAGCGTTGAGTTAGCGGAAGGTTACAATGAGCAGTTCTTC.